Each of the 13 T cell receptor beta chains below was sequenced from the same sample in a study of blood T cell repertoires in COVID-19. Data came from immunoSEQ multiplex PCR; TCRdb stores just in-frame clones and leaves some out. Of 250,000 to 350,000 clones in the sample, roughly four fifths were seen once. Sample: peripheral blood. The receptors stem from a person aged 65 to 85 with COVID-19, enrolled during active disease.

The rearrangement uses TRBV6-5 and TRBJ2-3; 8 bases line up with TRBD1. This CDR3 spans 15 amino acids. After removal of 6 bases from V and 9 bases from J, the junction contained 14 bases not matched to a gene. Looked up from germline, CDR1 is MNHEY and CDR2 is SVGAGI. The CDR3 DNA sequence: TGTGCCAGCAGACCGGGACAGGACCGCAGGCGGACGCAGTATTTT. Its translation is CASRPGQDRRRTQYF.

V usage is TRBV6-2 or TRBV6-3 and J usage is TRBJ2-1; 8 bases map to TRBD1. Germline V lookup: CDR1 MNHEY, CDR2 SVGEGT. This CDR3 contains 15 residues. The ends lost 6 bases at V and 8 bases at J; junction bases unmatched: 12. CDR3 bases: TGTGCCAGCAGCCGCCAGACAGGGGACGCCGATGAGCAGTTCTTC. This codes for CASSRQTGDADEQFF.

In this sample, this clone turned up a few times. V gene TRBV9 combines with J gene TRBJ2-1; D remains ambiguous. Germline values: CDR1 SGDLS, CDR2 YYNGEE. This CDR3 region has 13 residues. V lost 0 bases to trimming and J lost 10 bases, with 11 bases between them. CDR3 DNA: TGTGCCAGCAGCGTAGACGTGGGCAGGGAGCAGTTCTTC. Translating it yields CASSVDVGREQFF.

Points on this clone: Compared with germline, one end of the junction differs, possibly owing to a read error. The CDR3: CAARQGAQDTQYF. The CDR3 DNA is TGTGCCGCCAGACAGGGGGCCCAAGATACGCAGTATTTT. The gene calls are TRBV24-1 and TRBJ2-3; TRBD1 matches at 10 bases. This CDR3 contains 13 residues. Germline-derived CDR1 and CDR2 are KGHDR and SFDVKD.

This chain links TRBV6-5 with TRBJ2-3, with 10 bases that match TRBD1. The CDR3 sequence is 15 residues long. Per the germline V gene, CDR1 is MNHEY and CDR2 is SVGAGI. The V gene end was trimmed by 6 bases and the J gene end by 4 bases; junction bases not matched to a gene: 7. The CDR3 DNA is TGTGCCAGCAGACCAAGGGACAGGGGACCAGATACGCAGTATTTT. Its protein is CASRPRDRGPDTQYF.

V usage is TRBV7-7 and J usage is TRBJ2-5, with a weak D call TRBD1 (6 bases). V gave up 8 bases and J gave up 4 bases, with 14 bases separating them. The CDR3 is 13 residues long. The germline gives CDR1 SSHAT, CDR2 FNYEAQ (reference sequence). CDR3 nucleotides: TGTGCCAGCGGGGCAGGGGCCGGAGAGACCCAGTACTTC. This sequence encodes CASGAGAGETQYF.

The chain employs TRBV4-1 and TRBJ2-2, with TRBD2 matching over 7 bases. The CDR3 is 16 amino acids. Germline CDR1 and CDR2: MGHRA and YSYEKL. Unmatched junction bases numbered 8, after V lost 1 base and J lost 6 bases. CDR3 residues: CASSQGPHTSAGELFF. CDR3 DNA: TGCGCCAGCAGCCAAGGGCCCCACACTAGCGCCGGGGAGCTGTTTTTT.

The chain employs TRBV5-8 and TRBJ2-3, with no clear D. Trimming took 1 base from V and 2 from J, leaving 8 bases between them. Per germline, CDR1 SGHTS and CDR2 YDEGEE. CDR3 length equals 14 residues. CDR3 in DNA: TGTGCCAGCAGCTTGACAGAAGACACAGATACGCAGTATTTT. Protein sequence: CASSLTEDTDTQYF.

A single count supports this clone. V and J are TRBV19 and TRBJ2-1, with a possible D match to TRBD2 (5 bases). This CDR3 is 15 amino acids long. The V gene lost 6 bases and the J gene lost 8 bases, with 20 bases spanning the gap. In germline, CDR1 is LNHDA, CDR2 SQIVND (reference sequence). CDR3 coding DNA: TGTGCCAGTAGCAGCGGACTGGGCGGTATTTATGAGCAGTTCTTC. Encoded protein: CASSSGLGGIYEQFF.

The V call is TRBV5-1, the J call TRBJ2-2; 11 bases are a match to TRBD2. Trimming cost V 4 bases and J 3 bases; bases outside gene matches: 5. The CDR3 consists of 16 residues. CDR1 SGHRS and CDR2 YFSETQ come from the germline V gene. The CDR3 sequence: CASSPPGLADTGELFF. The CDR3 coding sequence is TGCGCCAGCAGCCCCCCGGGACTAGCGGACACCGGGGAGCTGTTTTTT.

The J gene is TRBJ2-2, the V gene TRBV19; 10 bases are shared with TRBD2. The CDR3 runs 16 residues. V was pared by 6 bases and J by 7 bases, with 11 bases of the junction left unmatched. The germline V gene encodes CDR1 LNHDA and CDR2 SQIVND (reference sequence). The CDR3 region is CASRNTGLALVGELFF. The CDR3 DNA reads as TGTGCCAGTAGAAACACGGGACTAGCGTTGGTCGGGGAGCTGTTTTTT.

The chain combines TRBV20-1 with TRBJ2-2; 8 nucleotides match TRBD2. The CDR3 extends over 15 amino acids. V dropped 3 bases and J dropped 0; count of bases not matched to a gene: 3. Germline CDR1 and CDR2: DFQATT and SNEGSKA (reference sequence). The CDR3 DNA reads TGCAGTGCTAGTCGGGGGGGCGCGAACACCGGGGAGCTGTTTTTT. Translation: CSASRGGANTGELFF.

This clone was seen a single time. V usage is TRBV9 and J usage is TRBJ2-1; TRBD2 agrees at 11 bases. With 4 bases clipped from V and 0 bases from J, the junction kept 12 bases outside the gene matches. The germline V gene encodes CDR1 SGDLS and CDR2 YYNGEE. This CDR3 region has 19 residues. CDR3 protein: CASSHRLAGGMSSYNEQFF. DNA for the CDR3: TGTGCCAGCAGCCACAGATTAGCGGGAGGGATGAGCTCCTACAATGAGCAGTTCTTC.